This entry describes one TCR beta chain. The antigen it recognizes is unknown. No quality values exist for individual bases; no much larger clone is one base distant. Participants in the prospective study were aged roughly 18 to 100 years, lived in under 30 United States geographic areas, and enrolled through a virtual design. To assign participants to cohorts, the prospective study relied on clinical history that participants themselves reported in a screening survey and a study questionnaire. Recovered participants in ImmuneRACE Cohort 3 were defined as having two consecutive negative NP/OP PCR tests, clearance from a healthcare professional, or resolution of symptoms. In the prospective study, whole blood, serum and a nasopharyngeal or oropharyngeal swab were collected from each participant by mobile phlebotomists. Additional blood draws and questionnaires over an approximately two-month period could optionally be provided by prospective study participants. Blood samples from the prospective study were shipped frozen or at room temperature prior to DNA extraction.

This record comes from a study of blood T cell repertoires in COVID-19 (dated by TCRdb to 2020 to 2022). For the wider study: Samples from collaborators originated in the United States, Italy and Spain and spanned both the acute and convalescent phases of COVID-19. The repertoires were released in a freely available public database intended as a resource for research on the immune response to SARS-CoV-2. Samples were obtained from the ongoing ImmuneRACE study (first 160 participants) and from over a thousand subjects provided by 6 global collaborators. A de-identified subject ID, COVID-19 status, age in years and sex were almost always included in the sample metadata. The material from the prospective study consisted of cDNA or gDNA derived from T cells, B-cell-depleted T cells, or PBMCs. Where available, HLA class I and class II types were taken from metadata supplied by the sample provider and were not determined by assay-based typing. Deeply sampled blood TCRbeta repertoires from subjects exposed to, actively infected with, or recovered from COVID-19 were included in the dataset. The paper as a whole reports these results and caveats: Clinical and demographic metadata were provided uncurated, with the amount varying by source and participant.

TCRbeta CDR3 regions were amplified from genomic DNA using the immunoSEQ Assay, a bias-controlled multiplex PCR. The authors processed their data as follows. Nucleated cell counts per sample were estimated from amplification of reference gene primers within the assay. Sequence reads were collapsed and filtered to measure the absolute abundance of every unique TCRbeta CDR3 rearrangement. For each sample, productive Simpson clonality was calculated as the square root of Simpson's diversity index over productive rearrangements. Held by TCRdb, this immuneACCESS table contains in-frame sequences only and omits some clones. Under half of the omission traces to an unresolved V gene where checked; the cause of the rest is unknown. The V and J calls and the clone size are those of that table, but D and trimming were determined from the DNA. The table for this sample lists around 200,000 clones; less than 85% of them were counted only once. The ten largest account for roughly 3% of the sample.

This sequence was found in a woman aged 25 to 39 who had recovered from COVID-19. The sample consisted of PBMCs or T cells enriched from blood (not recorded which).

The DNA reads as follows: TGTGCCAGCAGTCGCCTGGGAGGGACAGGGGTATCGGAAGGCTACACCTTC. It translates as CASSRLGGTGVSEGYTF. The chain is made from TRBV7-2 and TRBJ1-2; TRBD1 agrees with 10 junctional bases. Reading the germline V gene gives CDR1 SGHTA and CDR2 FQGNSA. The CDR3 goes from the cysteine to the phenylalanine over 17 residues. The kept DNA is CDR3 alone, 51 bases in frame from the first base. V is trimmed back by 6 bases and J by 8 bases, and the junction contains 18 bases that no gene match accounts for.